This T cell receptor beta chain originates from a study of identical twins. Overall study findings and caveats: Where beta out-of-frame sequences were concerned, excess twin sharing was weaker. Memory repertoires showed no such pattern, whereas abundant cord blood beta clonotypes carried fewer insertions.

The CDR3 is 12 amino acids. Germline lookup yields CDR1 SQVTM and CDR2 ANQGSEA. V lost 6 bases to trimming and J lost 4 bases, with 12 bases between them. Via MiXCR, TCRdb re-called the 5' RACE reads, giving one row per CDR3 protein. The table shows 500,000 to 700,000 distinct CDR3 sequences, with 7.1% occurring only once. In regard to this clonotype: Its antigen is not known.

These data were also filed under a second study, of yellow fever vaccine responses in identical twins.

Sequencing was done on a sample of PBMCs. This sequence originates from a woman between 18 and 30 years old in good health. V and J are TRBV29-1 and TRBJ2-5; D remains ambiguous. CDR3 DNA sequence: TGCAGCGTCGTACGTTCAGGAGAGACCCAGTACTTC. Amino acids: CSVVRSGETQYF.